This TCR beta chain was recovered during a study of T-cell reconstitution after alpha-beta-depleted transplantation in children. Researchers prepared the TCRbeta library using unique molecular identifiers, the study reports. TCRdb re-derived calls from the PCR reads in MiXCR, one entry per CDR3 protein. The sample gives approximately 500,000 distinct CDR3 sequences, 25% to 30% of which show up once; approximately 33% is in the top ten. CDR1 and CDR2 from the germline V gene are SGHRS and YFSETQ. This CDR3 comprises 14 residues. J was trimmed by 6 bases and V by 4 bases; bases with no gene match: 8. General observations from the study: Several hundred expanded graft clones reportedly were the source of alpha-beta T cells about two months after transplant.

Remarks on this clonotype: Its specificity is unknown.

Sequences were derived from PBMCs, sampled before TCRalphabeta/CD19-depleted stem cell transplant. This chain joins TRBV5-1 and TRBJ2-7, with 9 bases fitting TRBD2. This receptor was taken from a boy younger than two with Wiskott-Aldrich syndrome, due to receive a stem cell transplant. In DNA form, the CDR3 reads TGCGCCAGCAGCCCGGCGGGACTAGCTCGCGAGCAGTACTTC. Amino acid sequence: CASSPAGLAREQYF.